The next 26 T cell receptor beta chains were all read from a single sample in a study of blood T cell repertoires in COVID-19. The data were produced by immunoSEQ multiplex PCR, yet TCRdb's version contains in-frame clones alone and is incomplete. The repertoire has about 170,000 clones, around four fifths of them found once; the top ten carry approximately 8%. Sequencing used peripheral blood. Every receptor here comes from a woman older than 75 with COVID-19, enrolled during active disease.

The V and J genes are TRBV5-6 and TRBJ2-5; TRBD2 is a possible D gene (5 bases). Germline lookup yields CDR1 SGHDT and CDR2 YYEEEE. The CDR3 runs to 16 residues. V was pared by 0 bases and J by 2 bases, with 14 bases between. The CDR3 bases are TGTGCCAGCAGCTTGGTAGGTGGAAGGACTCAAGAGACCCAGTACTTC. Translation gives CASSLVGGRTQETQYF.

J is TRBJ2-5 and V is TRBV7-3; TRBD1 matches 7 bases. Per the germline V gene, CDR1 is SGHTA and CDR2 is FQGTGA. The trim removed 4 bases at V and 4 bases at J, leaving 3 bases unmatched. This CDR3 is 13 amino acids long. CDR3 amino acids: CASSSGTVETQYF. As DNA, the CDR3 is TGTGCCAGCAGCTCCGGGACAGTAGAGACCCAGTACTTC. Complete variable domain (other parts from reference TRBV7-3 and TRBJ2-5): GAGVSQTPSNKVTEKGKYVELRCDPISGHTALYWYRQSLGQGPEFLIYFQGTGAADDSGLPNDRFFAVRPEGSVSTLKIQRTERGDSAVYLCASSSGTVETQYFGPGTRLLVL.

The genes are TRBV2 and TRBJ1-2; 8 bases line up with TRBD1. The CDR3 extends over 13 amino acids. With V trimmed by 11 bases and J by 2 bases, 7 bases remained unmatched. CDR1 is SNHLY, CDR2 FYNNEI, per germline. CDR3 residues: CAGADRANYGYTF. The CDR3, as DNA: TGTGCCGGCGCGGACAGGGCAAACTATGGCTACACCTTC.

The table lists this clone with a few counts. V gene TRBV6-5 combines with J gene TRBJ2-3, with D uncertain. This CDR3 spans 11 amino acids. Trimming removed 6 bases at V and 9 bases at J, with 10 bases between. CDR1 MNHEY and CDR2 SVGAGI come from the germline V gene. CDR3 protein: CASRLLETQYF. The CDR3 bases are TGTGCCAGCAGGTTACTGGAGACGCAGTATTTT.

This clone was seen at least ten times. The CDR3 sequence: CASSSTDRLASGNTIYF. In nucleotides, the CDR3 is TGCGCCAGCAGTTCCACTGACAGGCTCGCCAGTGGAAACACCATATATTTT. V is TRBV5-1 and J is TRBJ1-3, with D possibly being TRBD1 (6 bases). Trimming shortened V by 5 bases and J by 3 bases, and 21 bases separated the two germline ends. The germline CDR1 and CDR2 sequences are SGHRS and YFSETQ. This CDR3 comprises 17 residues.

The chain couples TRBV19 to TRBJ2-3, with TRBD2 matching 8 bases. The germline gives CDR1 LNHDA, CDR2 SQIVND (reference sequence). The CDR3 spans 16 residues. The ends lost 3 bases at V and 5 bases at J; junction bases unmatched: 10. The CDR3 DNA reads TGTGCCAGTAGTATGGTAGCGGGGACCCGCGGAGATACGCAGTATTTT. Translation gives CASSMVAGTRGDTQYF.

CDR3 in amino acids: CSALTGDGYTF. The CDR3 nucleotides read TGCAGTGCTCTTACAGGGGATGGCTACACCTTC. The J gene is TRBJ1-2, the V gene TRBV20-1; 7 nucleotides align to TRBD1. This CDR3 has 11 residues. In germline, CDR1 is DFQATT, CDR2 SNEGSKA (reference sequence). V was clipped by 5 bases and J by 6 bases; unmatched bases: 3.

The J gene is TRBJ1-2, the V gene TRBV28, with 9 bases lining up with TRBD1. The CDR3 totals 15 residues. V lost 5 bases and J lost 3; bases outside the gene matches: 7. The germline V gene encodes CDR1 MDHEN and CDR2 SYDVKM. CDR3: CASSLIGDRDYGYTF. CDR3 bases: TGTGCCAGCAGTCTAATTGGGGACAGGGACTATGGCTACACCTTC.

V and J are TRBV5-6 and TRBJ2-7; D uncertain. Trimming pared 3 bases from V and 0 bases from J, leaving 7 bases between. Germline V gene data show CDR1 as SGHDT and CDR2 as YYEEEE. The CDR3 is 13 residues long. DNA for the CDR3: TGTGCCAGCAGCTCAGACATCTCCTACGAGCAGTACTTC. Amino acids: CASSSDISYEQYF.

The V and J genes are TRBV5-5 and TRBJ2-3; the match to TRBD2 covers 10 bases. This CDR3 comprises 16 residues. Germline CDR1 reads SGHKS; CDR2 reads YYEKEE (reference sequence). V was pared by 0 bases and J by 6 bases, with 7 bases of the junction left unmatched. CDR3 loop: CASSLALAGVRDTQYF. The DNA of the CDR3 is TGTGCCAGCAGCTTGGCTCTAGCGGGAGTCAGGGATACGCAGTATTTT.

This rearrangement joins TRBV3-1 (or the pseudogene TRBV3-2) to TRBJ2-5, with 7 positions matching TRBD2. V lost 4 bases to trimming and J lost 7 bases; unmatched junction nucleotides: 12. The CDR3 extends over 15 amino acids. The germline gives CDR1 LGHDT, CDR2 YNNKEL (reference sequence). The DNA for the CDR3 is TGTGCCAGCAGCCCCCTGAGAGGGAGGGCAGCGACCCAGTACTTC. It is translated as CASSPLRGRAATQYF.

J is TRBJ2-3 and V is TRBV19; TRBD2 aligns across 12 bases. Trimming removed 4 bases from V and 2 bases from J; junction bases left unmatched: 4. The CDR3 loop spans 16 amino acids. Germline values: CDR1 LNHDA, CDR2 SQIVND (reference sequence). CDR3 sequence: CASSTRTSGDTDTQYF. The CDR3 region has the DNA TGTGCCAGTAGTACAAGGACTAGCGGGGACACAGATACGCAGTATTTT.

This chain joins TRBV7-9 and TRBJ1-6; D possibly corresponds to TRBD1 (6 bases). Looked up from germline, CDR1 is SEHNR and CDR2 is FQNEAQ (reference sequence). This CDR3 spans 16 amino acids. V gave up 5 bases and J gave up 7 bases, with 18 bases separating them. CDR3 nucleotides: TGTGCCAGCAGCCGCCGACAGGCAAGTAGGAATTCACCCCTCCACTTT. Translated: CASSRRQASRNSPLHF.

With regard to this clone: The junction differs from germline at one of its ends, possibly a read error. For the CDR3, the DNA is TGTGCTAGCAGCCCGCGTCGTGGTGGCTACACCTTC. Encoded protein: CASSPRRGGYTF. V usage is TRBV12-3 or TRBV12-4 and J usage is TRBJ1-2; D not certain. This CDR3 contains 12 residues.

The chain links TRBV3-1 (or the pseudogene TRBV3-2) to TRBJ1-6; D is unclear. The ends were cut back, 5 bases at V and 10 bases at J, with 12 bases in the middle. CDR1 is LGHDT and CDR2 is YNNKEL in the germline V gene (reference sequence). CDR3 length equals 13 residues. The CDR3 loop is CASSSHQESPLHF. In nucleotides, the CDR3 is TGTGCCAGCAGCTCGCACCAGGAATCACCCCTCCACTTT.

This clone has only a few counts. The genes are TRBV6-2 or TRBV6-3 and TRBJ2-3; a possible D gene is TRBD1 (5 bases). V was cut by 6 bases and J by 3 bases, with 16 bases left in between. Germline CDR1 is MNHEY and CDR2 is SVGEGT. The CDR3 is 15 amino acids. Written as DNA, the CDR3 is TGTGCCAGCAGCCACCGCAGGGTTTTGACAGATACGCAGTATTTT. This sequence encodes CASSHRRVLTDTQYF.

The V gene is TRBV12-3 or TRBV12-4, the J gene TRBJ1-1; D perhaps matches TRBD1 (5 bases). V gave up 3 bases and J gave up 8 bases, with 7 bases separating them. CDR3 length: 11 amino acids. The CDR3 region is CASSFGGEAFF. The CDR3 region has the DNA TGTGCCAGCAGTTTTGGGGGGGAAGCTTTCTTT.

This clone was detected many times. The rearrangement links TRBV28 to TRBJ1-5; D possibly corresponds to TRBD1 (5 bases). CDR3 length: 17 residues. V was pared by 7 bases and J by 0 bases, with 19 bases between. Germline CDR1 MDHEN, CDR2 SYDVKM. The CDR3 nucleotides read TGTGCCAGCAAGGGGATCTCGACCCAATATAGCAATCAGCCCCAGCATTTT. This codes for CASKGISTQYSNQPQHF.

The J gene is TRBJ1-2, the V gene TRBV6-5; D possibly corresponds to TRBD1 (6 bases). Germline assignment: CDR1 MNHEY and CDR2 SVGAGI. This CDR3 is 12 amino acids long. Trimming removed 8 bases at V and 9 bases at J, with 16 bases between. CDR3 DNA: TGTGCCAGCCGGATAGGACAGTGGAGCTACACCTTC. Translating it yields CASRIGQWSYTF.

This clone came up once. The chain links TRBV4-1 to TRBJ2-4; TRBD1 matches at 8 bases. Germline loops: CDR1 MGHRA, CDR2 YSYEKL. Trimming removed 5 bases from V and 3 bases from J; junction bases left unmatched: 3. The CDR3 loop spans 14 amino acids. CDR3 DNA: TGCGCCAGCAGCACCGGGACAGGCAAAAACATTCAGTACTTC. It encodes CASSTGTGKNIQYF.

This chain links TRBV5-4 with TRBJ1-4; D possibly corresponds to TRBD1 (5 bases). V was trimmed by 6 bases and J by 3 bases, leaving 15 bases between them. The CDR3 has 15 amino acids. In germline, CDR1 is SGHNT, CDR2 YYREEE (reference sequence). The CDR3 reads CASTVQGLPNEKLFF. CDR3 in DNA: TGTGCCAGCACCGTTCAGGGACTACCTAATGAAAAACTGTTTTTT.

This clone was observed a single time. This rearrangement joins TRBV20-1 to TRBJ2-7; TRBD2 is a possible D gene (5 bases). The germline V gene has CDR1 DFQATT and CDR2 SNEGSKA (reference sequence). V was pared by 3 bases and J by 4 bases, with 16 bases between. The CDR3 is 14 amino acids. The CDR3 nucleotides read TGCAGTGCTAGTCCCGGGGTAACTCCTTACGAGCAGTACTTC. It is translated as CSASPGVTPYEQYF.

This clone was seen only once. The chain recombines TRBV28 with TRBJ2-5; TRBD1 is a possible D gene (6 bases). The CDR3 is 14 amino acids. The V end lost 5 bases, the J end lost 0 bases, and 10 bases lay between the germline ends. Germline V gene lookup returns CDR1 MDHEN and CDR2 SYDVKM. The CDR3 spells CASSSQGYQETQYF. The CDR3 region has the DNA TGTGCCAGCAGTAGCCAGGGGTACCAAGAGACCCAGTACTTC.

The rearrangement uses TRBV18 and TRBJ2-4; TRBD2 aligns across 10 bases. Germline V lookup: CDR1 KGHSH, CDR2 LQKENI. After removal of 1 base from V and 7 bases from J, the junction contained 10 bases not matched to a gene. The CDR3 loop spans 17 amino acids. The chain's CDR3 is CASSPLSSSGSDNIQYF. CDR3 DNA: TGTGCCAGCTCACCACTGAGTTCTAGCGGGAGTGATAACATTCAGTACTTC.

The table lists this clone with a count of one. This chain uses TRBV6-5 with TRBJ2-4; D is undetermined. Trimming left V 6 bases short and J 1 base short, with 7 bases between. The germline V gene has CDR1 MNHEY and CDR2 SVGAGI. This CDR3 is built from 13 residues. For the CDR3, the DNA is TGTGCCAGCAGGGTGCAGGCCAAAAACATTCAGTACTTC. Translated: CASRVQAKNIQYF.

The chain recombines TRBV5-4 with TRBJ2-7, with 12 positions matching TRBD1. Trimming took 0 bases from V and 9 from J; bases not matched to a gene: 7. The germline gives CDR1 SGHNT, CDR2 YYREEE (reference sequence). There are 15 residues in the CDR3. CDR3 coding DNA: TGTGCCAGCAGCTTGGTCGGGGACAGGGGGCATGGGCAGTACTTC. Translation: CASSLVGDRGHGQYF.